These 20 T cell receptor beta chains were sequenced from one sample in a study of blood T cells in healthy people across ages. The use of a sample-barcoded 5' primer and a J-beta primer mix characterized a second PCR of about 7 to 12 cycles. TCRdb used MiXCR to reprocess the 5' RACE reads, holding one entry per CDR3 protein. The sample records 1.6 million or so distinct CDR3 sequences, about 31% being singletons. The sequenced sample was blood. Receptors were obtained from a woman aged 25 to 45 in good health.

With regard to this clonotype: At one end the junction does not follow the germline gene, possibly because of a read error. The chain couples TRBV6-5 to TRBJ2-7; 10 nucleotides line up with TRBD2. The CDR3 sequence is 15 residues long. Per the germline V gene, CDR1 is MNHEY and CDR2 is SVGAGI. This CDR3 is CASSDLAGGLYGQYF. CDR3 in DNA: TGTGCCAGCAGCGATTTAGCGGGGGGTCTCTACGGGCAGTACTTC.

This clonotype was observed a handful of times. V usage is TRBV18 and J usage is TRBJ2-1; maybe TRBD1 (5 bases). Germline assignment: CDR1 KGHSH and CDR2 LQKENI. The CDR3 is 12 residues long. V was cut by 3 bases and J by 7 bases, with 7 bases left in between. DNA for the CDR3: TGTGCCAGCTCACCCAACAGGAATGAGCAGTTCTTC. Amino acid sequence: CASSPNRNEQFF.

V gene TRBV6-5 combines with J gene TRBJ2-5; the D gene could be TRBD1 or TRBD2 (6 bases each). Gene TRBJ2-7 matches the end of the DNA better, so the J call may be wrong. Germline assignment: CDR1 MNHEY and CDR2 SVGAGI. The CDR3 runs 18 residues. The CDR3 DNA reads TGTGCCAGCAGTTACTCGATAGGGGGGATGGGGGTCCCCTACGAGCAGTACTTC. Translation gives CASSYSIGGMGVPYEQYF.

This clonotype was observed a few times. V is TRBV27 and J is TRBJ2-7, with D perhaps assigned TRBD1 or TRBD2 (6 bases each). CDR3 length: 16 amino acids. The germline V gene encodes CDR1 MNHEY and CDR2 SMNVEV (reference sequence). Trimming removed 6 bases from V and 3 bases from J, with 21 bases in between. Here the CDR3 reads CASSSIGGPKVYEQYF. The CDR3 nucleotides read TGTGCCAGCAGCTCCATCGGGGGCCCGAAGGTCTACGAGCAGTACTTC.

The V gene is TRBV7-7, the J gene TRBJ1-6, with TRBD1 matching 7 bases. Germline CDR1 SSHAT, CDR2 FNYEAQ (reference sequence). Trimming at V came to 3 bases and at J to 13 bases, leaving 15 bases not matched to a gene. CDR3 size: 16 residues. The chain's CDR3 is CASSFYLVTGLNPLHF. CDR3 in DNA: TGTGCCAGCAGCTTTTATCTGGTGACAGGGTTGAATCCCCTCCACTTT.

About this clonotype: Compared with germline, one end of the junction differs, possibly owing to a read error. The rearrangement uses TRBV10-3 and TRBJ2-5, with D unclear. The CDR3 loop spans 14 amino acids. Germline V lookup: CDR1 ENHRY, CDR2 SYGVKD. The CDR3 bases are TGTGCCGTCAGTGAGTCACTCAGGCCCGAGACCCAGTACTTC. This encodes CAVSESLRPETQYF.

This clonotype turned up a few times. This chain connects TRBV6-2 or TRBV6-3 to TRBJ2-7; D ambiguous. This CDR3 contains 16 residues. Looked up from germline, CDR1 is MNHEY and CDR2 is SVGEGT. V dropped 3 bases and J dropped 3 bases, with 18 bases sitting between them. The CDR3 region has the DNA TGTGCCAGCAGTTATGGGCTTCTCCAGAAGGGCTACGAGCAGTACTTC. Translated: CASSYGLLQKGYEQYF.

This chain uses TRBV20-1 with TRBJ2-1; TRBD2 aligns across 13 bases. The V gene's germline CDR1 is DFQATT and CDR2 SNEGSKA (reference sequence). CDR3 length: 16 residues. The junction had 10 bases not matched to a gene; V was cut back by 3 bases and J by 8 bases. In DNA form, the CDR3 reads TGCAGTGCTAGCGGACTAGCGGGGGCCCCTGGGGATGAGCAGTTCTTC. Protein sequence: CSASGLAGAPGDEQFF.

Only a few counts were recorded for this clonotype. V and J are TRBV6-6 and TRBJ2-1, with 8 bases lining up with TRBD2. CDR1 and CDR2 from the germline V gene are MNHNY and SVGAGI (reference sequence). With V trimmed by 0 bases and J by 2 bases, 6 bases remained unmatched. CDR3 length: 17 amino acids. CDR3 bases: TGTGCCAGCAGTTACTCCGCGGGGGGTCAGGCCTACAATGAGCAGTTCTTC. This sequence encodes CASSYSAGGQAYNEQFF.

The chain is built from TRBV27 and TRBJ2-1; a weak D match, TRBD1 (6 bases). CDR3 length: 15 residues. V was pared by 4 bases and J by 4 bases, with 14 bases between. CDR1 and CDR2 from the germline V gene are MNHEY and SMNVEV (reference sequence). In DNA form, the CDR3 reads TGTGCCAGCAGTTCAACAGGGATCTTATACAATGAGCAGTTCTTC. Encoded protein: CASSSTGILYNEQFF.

V gene TRBV6-1 combines with J gene TRBJ2-5; D remains unclear. Germline CDR1 is MNHNS and CDR2 is SASEGT. The CDR3 sequence is 14 residues long. The V and J ends lost 4 bases and 11 bases respectively, with 20 bases between them. The CDR3 sequence is CASSAIEDYNEQYF. In nucleotides, the CDR3 is TGTGCCAGCAGTGCAATAGAGGATTACAATGAGCAGTACTTC.

With regard to this clonotype: A much larger clone differs from this one at a single base, so this may be a read error. The chain uses TRBV5-1 and TRBJ2-5, with TRBD1 matching over 8 bases. In germline, CDR1 is SGHRS, CDR2 YFSETQ. CDR3 size: 15 residues. CDR3: CASSSGQGNQGTQYF. CDR3 sequence (DNA): TGCGCCAGCAGTTCCGGACAGGGCAACCAAGGGACCCAGTACTTC. The whole variable domain, remainder taken from reference TRBV5-1 and TRBJ2-5, is KAGVTQTPRYLIKTRGQQVTLSCSPISGHRSVSWYQQTPGQGLQFLFEYFSETQRNKGNFPGRFSGRQFSNSRSEMNVSTLELGDSALYLCASSSGQGNQGTQYFGPGTRLLVL.

V and J are TRBV10-3 and TRBJ1-6, with D unclear. This CDR3 region has 13 residues. V lost 6 bases and J 5 bases, leaving 8 bases between the germline ends. Germline CDR1 ENHRY, CDR2 SYGVKD. DNA for the CDR3: TGTGCCATCAGGCTTGACCATAATTCACCCCTCCACTTT. Protein product: CAIRLDHNSPLHF.

The rearrangement joins TRBV6-1 to TRBJ1-2; a possible D gene is TRBD1 (5 bases). The CDR3 contains 16 residues. Germline V lookup: CDR1 MNHNS, CDR2 SASEGT. Trimming removed 0 bases at V and 5 bases at J, with 16 bases between. CDR3 in amino acids: CASSEAQGELGYGYTF. The CDR3 DNA sequence: TGTGCCAGCAGTGAAGCGCAAGGGGAACTAGGTTATGGCTACACCTTC.

This clonotype has a handful of counts. The chain employs TRBV5-1 and TRBJ2-2; no firm D call. Germline V gene lookup returns CDR1 SGHRS and CDR2 YFSETQ. Trimming shortened V by 2 bases and J by 4 bases, and 9 bases separated the two germline ends. The CDR3 has 14 residues. CDR3 sequence (DNA): TGCGCCAGCAGCTTCCGGACGGCCACCGGGGAGCTGTTTTTT. This encodes CASSFRTATGELFF.

In its sample, this clonotype was seen many times. The chain is built from TRBV6-6 and TRBJ2-3; TRBD1 might be the D (6 bases). The CDR3 sequence is 14 residues long. Trimming removed 3 bases at V and 1 base at J, with 8 bases between. The germline V gene encodes CDR1 MNHNY and CDR2 SVGAGI (reference sequence). The CDR3 region has the DNA TGTGCCAGCAGTTATCCAGGGGGCACAGATACGCAGTATTTT. Protein: CASSYPGGTDTQYF.

The V and J genes are TRBV27 and TRBJ2-4, with 15 bases fitting TRBD2. V lost 4 bases and J lost 5; bases outside the gene matches: 9. The CDR3 is made up of 18 amino acids. The germline V gene encodes CDR1 MNHEY and CDR2 SMNVEV (reference sequence). Written as DNA, the CDR3 is TGTGCCAGCAGTTCGTATGGGACTAGCGGGAGGTTGCAAAACATTCAGTACTTC. It yields the protein CASSSYGTSGRLQNIQYF.

This clonotype was picked up many times. The chain uses TRBV29-1 and TRBJ2-3, with 12 bases matching TRBD2. The CDR3 runs to 15 residues. Germline values: CDR1 SQVTM, CDR2 ANQGSEA. V was clipped by 6 bases and J by 3 bases; unmatched bases: 7. Written as DNA, the CDR3 is TGCAGCGTGACCCCCGGGACTAGCGGGACAGATACGCAGTATTTT. This encodes CSVTPGTSGTDTQYF.

The chain combines TRBV19 with TRBJ2-3; tentatively, D is TRBD1 or TRBD2 (6 bases each). The CDR3 has 11 residues. Deletions cut 8 bases from V and 6 bases from J, with 9 bases between. Looked up from germline, CDR1 is LNHDA and CDR2 is SQIVND (reference sequence). The CDR3 nucleotides are TGTGCCAGTTGGAGGGGGGATACGCAGTATTTT. This sequence encodes CASWRGDTQYF.

The rearrangement joins TRBV5-5 to TRBJ1-1, with D possibly being TRBD1 (6 bases). CDR3 length: 15 residues. V lost 1 base and J lost 1, with 11 bases in between. CDR1 and CDR2 (germline): SGHKS, YYEKEE (reference sequence). This CDR3 is CASSLLGAENTEAFF. CDR3 nucleotide sequence: TGTGCCAGCAGCTTGTTGGGGGCCGAGAACACTGAAGCTTTCTTT.